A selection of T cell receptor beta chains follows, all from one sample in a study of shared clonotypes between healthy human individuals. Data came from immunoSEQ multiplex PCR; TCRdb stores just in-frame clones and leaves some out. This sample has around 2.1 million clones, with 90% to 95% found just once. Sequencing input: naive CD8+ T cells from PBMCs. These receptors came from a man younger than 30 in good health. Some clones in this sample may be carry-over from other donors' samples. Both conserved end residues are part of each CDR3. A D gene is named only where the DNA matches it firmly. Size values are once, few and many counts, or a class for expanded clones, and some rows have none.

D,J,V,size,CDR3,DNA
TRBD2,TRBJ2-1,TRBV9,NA,CASSVSGTSPYNEQFF,TGTGCCAGCAGCGTAAGCGGGACTAGCCCCTACAATGAGCAGTTCTTC
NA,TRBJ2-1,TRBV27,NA,CASSLLGPMMSSYNEQFF,TGTGCCAGCAGTTTGCTTGGACCTATGATGAGCTCCTACAATGAGCAGTTCTTC
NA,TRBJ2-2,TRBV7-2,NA,CASRPPVVGRAGELFF,TGTGCCAGCAGACCCCCAGTGGTCGGGCGGGCCGGGGAGCTGTTTTTT
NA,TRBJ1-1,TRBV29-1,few,CSVMRNTEAFF,TGCAGCGTTATGAGGAACACTGAAGCTTTCTTT
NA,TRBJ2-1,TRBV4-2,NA,CASSQDHWLAAQFF,TGTGCCAGCAGCCAAGATCATTGGCTAGCCGCGCAGTTCTTC
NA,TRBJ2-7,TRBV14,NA,CASSQDRNEQYF,TGTGCCAGCAGCCAAGATCGGAACGAGCAGTACTTC
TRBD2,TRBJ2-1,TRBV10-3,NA,CAISESELAGDPSEQFF,TGTGCCATCAGTGAGTCGGAACTAGCGGGGGACCCCAGTGAGCAGTTCTTC
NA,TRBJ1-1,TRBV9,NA,CASSVGGGLNTEAFF,TGTGCCAGCAGCGTAGGGGGAGGTTTGAACACTGAAGCTTTCTTT
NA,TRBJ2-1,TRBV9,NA,CASSGSSYNEQFF,TGTGCCAGCAGCGGGAGCTCCTACAATGAGCAGTTCTTC
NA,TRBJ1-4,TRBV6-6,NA,CASSYIAGSEKLFF,TGTGCCAGCAGTTACATCGCAGGGAGTGAAAAACTGTTTTTT
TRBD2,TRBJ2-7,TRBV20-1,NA,CSAREGGMQYF,TGCAGTGCTAGAGAGGGAGGGATGCAGTACTTC
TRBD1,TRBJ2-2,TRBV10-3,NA,CAISESGGTPNTGELFF,TGTGCCATCAGTGAGTCAGGGGGCACACCGAACACCGGGGAGCTGTTTTTT
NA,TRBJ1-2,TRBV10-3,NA,CAITAIRGHPLF,TGTGCCATCACTGCCATTAGGGGACATCCACTATTC
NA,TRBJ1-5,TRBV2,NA,CASSWTSNQPQHF,TGTGCCAGCAGCTGGACAAGCAATCAGCCCCAGCATTTT
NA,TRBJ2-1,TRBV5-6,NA,CASSFRGSYNEQFF,TGTGCCAGCAGCTTCCGGGGCTCCTACAATGAGCAGTTCTTC
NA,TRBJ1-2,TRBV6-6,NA,CASQRDGPYTF,TGTGCCAGCCAGAGAGATGGCCCCTACACCTTC
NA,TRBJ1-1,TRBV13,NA,CASSLGLMKDANTEAFF,TGTGCCAGCAGCTTAGGCCTAATGAAGGACGCGAACACTGAAGCTTTCTTT